This T cell receptor (beta chain) was sequenced during a study of shared clonotypes between healthy human individuals. Profiled with immunoSEQ multiplex PCR; TCRdb holds only in-frame clones, not every one. The data hold about 1,900,000 clones, with about 95% observed a single time. The V gene end was trimmed by 8 bases and the J gene end by 8 bases; junction bases not matched to a gene: 12. This CDR3 contains 15 residues. Germline V lookup: CDR1 WNHNN, CDR2 SYGVQD (reference sequence). Naive CD8 cells lacked CD45RO, underwent positive selection for CCR7 and left out terminally differentiated effector memory CD45RA+ cells.

The sequence was obtained from a man in his late teens or twenties in good health. The sequenced sample was naive CD8+ T cells sorted from blood. The chain recombines TRBV10-1 with TRBJ1-6, with 7 bases lining up with TRBD1. CDR3 coding DNA: TGCGCCAGCCCCCACCGGACAGGTGCCCATTCACCCCTCCACTTT. Amino acids: CASPHRTGAHSPLHF.